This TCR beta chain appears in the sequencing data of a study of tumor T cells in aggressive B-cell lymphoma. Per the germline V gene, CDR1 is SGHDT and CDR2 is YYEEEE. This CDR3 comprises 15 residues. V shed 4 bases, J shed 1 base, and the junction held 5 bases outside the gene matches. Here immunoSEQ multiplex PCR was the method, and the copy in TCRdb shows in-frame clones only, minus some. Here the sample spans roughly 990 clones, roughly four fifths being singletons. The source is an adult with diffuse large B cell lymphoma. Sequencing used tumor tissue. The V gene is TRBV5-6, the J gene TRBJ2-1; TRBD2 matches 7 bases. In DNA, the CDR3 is TGTGCCAGCAGCGGGGGGGTGAGGTCCTACAATGAGCAGTTCTTC. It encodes CASSGGVRSYNEQFF.